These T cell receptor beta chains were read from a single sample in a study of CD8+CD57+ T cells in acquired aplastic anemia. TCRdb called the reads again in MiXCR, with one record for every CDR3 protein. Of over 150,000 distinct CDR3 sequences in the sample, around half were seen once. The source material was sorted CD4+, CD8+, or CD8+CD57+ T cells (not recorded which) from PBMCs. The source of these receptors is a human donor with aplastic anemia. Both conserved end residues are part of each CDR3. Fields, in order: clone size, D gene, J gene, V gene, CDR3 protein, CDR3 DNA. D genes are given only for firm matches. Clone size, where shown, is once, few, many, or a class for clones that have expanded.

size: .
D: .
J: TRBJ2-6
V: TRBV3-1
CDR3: CASSPGTRGSGANVLTF
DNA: TGTGCCAGCAGCCCCGGGACCCGGGGGTCTGGGGCCAACGTCCTGACTTTC

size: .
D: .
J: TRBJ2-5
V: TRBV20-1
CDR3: CSARHRWGARETQYF
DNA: TGCAGTGCTAGACACCGATGGGGGGCCCGAGAGACCCAGTACTTC

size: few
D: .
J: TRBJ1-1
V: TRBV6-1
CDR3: CASSPEEGPFLGAFF
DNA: TGTGCCAGCAGTCCGGAGGAGGGCCCTTTTTTGGGAGCTTTCTTT

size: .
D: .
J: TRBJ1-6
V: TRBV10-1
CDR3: CASSLSVAAAPTQKGPLHF
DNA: TGCGCCAGCAGTCTTAGCGTCGCGGCGGCCCCAACTCAAAAGGGACCCCTCCACTTT

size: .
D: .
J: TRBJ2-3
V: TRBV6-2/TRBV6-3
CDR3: CASSYSRGHTGTQYF
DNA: TGTGCCAGCAGTTACTCGCGAGGGCACACAGGTACGCAGTATTTT

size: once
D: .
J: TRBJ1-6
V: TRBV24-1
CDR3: CASSFRPLADNSPLHF
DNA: TGTGCCAGCAGTTTCAGACCCCTTGCCGATAATTCACCCCTCCACTTT

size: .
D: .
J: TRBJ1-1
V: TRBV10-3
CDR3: CAISERESAEAFF
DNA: TGTGCCATCAGTGAGAGGGAGTCCGCTGAAGCTTTCTTT

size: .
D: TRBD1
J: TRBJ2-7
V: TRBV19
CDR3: CASSIGDRYTYEQYF
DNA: TGTGCCAGTAGTATCGGGGACAGGTACACCTACGAGCAGTACTTC

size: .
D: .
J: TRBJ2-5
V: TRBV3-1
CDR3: CASSQGEGESGETQYF
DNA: TGTGCCAGCAGCCAAGGGGAGGGGGAATCCGGAGAGACCCAGTACTTC

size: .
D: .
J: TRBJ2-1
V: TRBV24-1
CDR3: CATSDTDSFSYNEQFF
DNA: TGTGCCACCAGTGACACCGACAGTTTCTCCTACAATGAGCAGTTCTTC

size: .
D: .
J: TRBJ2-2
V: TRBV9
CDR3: CASSDREPGELFF
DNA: TGTGCCAGCAGCGACCGGGAACCCGGGGAGCTGTTTTTT

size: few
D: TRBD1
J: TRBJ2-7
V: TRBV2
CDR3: CASSDAGGRYEQYF
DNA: TGTGCCAGCAGTGACGCAGGGGGTCGTTACGAGCAGTACTTC

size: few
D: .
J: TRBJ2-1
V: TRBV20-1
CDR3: CSAIGESRSEQFF
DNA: TGCAGTGCGATAGGAGAGAGCCGTAGTGAGCAGTTCTTC

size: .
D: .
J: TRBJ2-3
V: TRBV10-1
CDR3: CASSESWDTQYF
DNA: TGCGCCAGCAGTGAGTCATGGGATACGCAGTATTTT

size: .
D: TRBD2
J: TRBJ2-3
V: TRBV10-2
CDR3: CASAPGGPTDTQYF
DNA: TGCGCCAGCGCCCCGGGGGGGCCTACAGATACGCAGTATTTT

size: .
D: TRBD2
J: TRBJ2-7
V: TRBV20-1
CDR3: CSARGPAGGYEQYF
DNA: TGCAGTGCTAGAGGCCCAGCGGGGGGCTACGAGCAGTACTTC

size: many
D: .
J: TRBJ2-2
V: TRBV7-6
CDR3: CASSPNGGRGELFF
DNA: TGTGCCAGCAGCCCAAACGGAGGTCGGGGGGAGCTGTTTTTT

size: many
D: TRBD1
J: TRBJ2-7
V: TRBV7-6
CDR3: CASSSPAATGEWEQYF
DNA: TGTGCCAGCAGCTCCCCCGCCGCGACAGGGGAATGGGAGCAGTACTTC

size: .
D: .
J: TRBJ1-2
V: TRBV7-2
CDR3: CASSLALYGYTF
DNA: TGTGCCAGCAGCCTTGCCCTTTACGGCTACACCTTC

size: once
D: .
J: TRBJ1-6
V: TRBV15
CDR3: CATSRGDLFNSPLHF
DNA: TGTGCCACCAGCAGGGGGGACCTATTTAATTCACCCCTCCACTTT

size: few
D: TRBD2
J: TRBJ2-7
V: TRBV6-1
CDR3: CASSEGLAGPYEQYF
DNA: TGTGCCAGCAGTGAAGGCCTAGCGGGCCCCTACGAGCAGTACTTC

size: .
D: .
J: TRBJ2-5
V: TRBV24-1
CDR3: CATSEASVSPYQETQYF
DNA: TGTGCCACCAGTGAGGCCTCCGTTAGCCCGTACCAAGAGACCCAGTACTTC

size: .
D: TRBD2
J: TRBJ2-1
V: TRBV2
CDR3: CASSAPGLGGWEQFF
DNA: TGTGCCAGCAGCGCCCCGGGACTAGGTGGCTGGGAGCAGTTCTTC

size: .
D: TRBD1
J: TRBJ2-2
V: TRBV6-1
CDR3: CASKTGGDTGELFF
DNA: TGTGCCAGCAAGACAGGGGGAGACACCGGGGAGCTGTTTTTT

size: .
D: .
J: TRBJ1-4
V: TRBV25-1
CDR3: CASTEGGSGATNEKLFF
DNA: TGTGCCAGCACCGAGGGAGGGTCAGGCGCAACTAATGAAAAACTGTTTTTT

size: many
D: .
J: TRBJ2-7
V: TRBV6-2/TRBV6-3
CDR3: CASSYSREQYF
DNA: TGTGCCAGCAGTTACTCAAGGGAACAGTACTTC

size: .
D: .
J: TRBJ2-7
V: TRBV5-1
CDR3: CASKDSYEQYF
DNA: TGCGCCAGCAAGGACTCCTACGAGCAGTACTTC

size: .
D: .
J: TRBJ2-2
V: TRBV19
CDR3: CASSIQSGLTGELFF
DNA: TGTGCCAGTAGTATACAATCAGGGTTGACTGGGGAGCTGTTTTTT

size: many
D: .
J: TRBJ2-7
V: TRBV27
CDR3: CASRRTVYEQYF
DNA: TGTGCCAGCAGACGTACAGTCTACGAGCAGTACTTC

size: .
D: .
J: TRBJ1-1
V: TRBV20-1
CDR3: CSAPDVAEAFF
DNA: TGCAGTGCTCCTGACGTCGCTGAAGCTTTCTTT

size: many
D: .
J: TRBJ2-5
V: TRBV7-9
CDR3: CASSLPGTEETQYF
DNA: TGTGCCAGCAGCTTACCCGGGACCGAAGAGACCCAGTACTTC

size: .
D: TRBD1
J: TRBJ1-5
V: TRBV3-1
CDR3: CASSPENRQGARVSNQPQHF
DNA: TGTGCCAGCAGCCCGGAAAATCGACAGGGGGCAAGAGTTAGCAATCAGCCCCAGCATTTT

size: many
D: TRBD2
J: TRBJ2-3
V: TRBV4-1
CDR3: CASSQTSGATDTQYF
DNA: TGCGCCAGCAGCCAAACTAGCGGGGCCACAGATACGCAGTATTTT

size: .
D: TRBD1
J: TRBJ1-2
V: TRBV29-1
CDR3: CSFRDSVPAGYTF
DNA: TGCAGCTTCCGGGACAGTGTGCCGGCGGGCTACACCTTC

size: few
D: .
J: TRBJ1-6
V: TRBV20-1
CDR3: CSARSQGPISPLHF
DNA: TGCAGTGCTAGATCCCAGGGTCCCATTTCACCCCTCCACTTT

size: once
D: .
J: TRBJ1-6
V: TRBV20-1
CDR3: CSARFTGNSPLHF
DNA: TGCAGTGCTAGGTTCACAGGGAATTCACCCCTCCACTTT

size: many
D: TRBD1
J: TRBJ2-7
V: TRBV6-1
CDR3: CASSIDRGRDYEQYF
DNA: TGTGCCAGCAGCATCGACAGGGGAAGGGACTACGAGCAGTACTTC

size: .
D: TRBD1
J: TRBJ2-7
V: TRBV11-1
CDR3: CASSHLDRGYSYEQYF
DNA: TGTGCCAGCAGCCACTTGGACAGGGGCTACTCCTACGAGCAGTACTTC

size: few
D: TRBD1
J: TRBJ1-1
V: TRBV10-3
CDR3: CAIGGQGHTDTEAFF
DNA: TGTGCCATCGGGGGACAGGGGCATACTGACACTGAAGCTTTCTTT

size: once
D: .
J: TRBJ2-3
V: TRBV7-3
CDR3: CASSLPLDTQYF
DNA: TGTGCCAGCAGCTTGCCATTAGATACGCAGTATTTT

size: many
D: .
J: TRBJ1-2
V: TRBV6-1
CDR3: CASSEDRANGYTF
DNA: TGTGCCAGCAGTGAAGACCGGGCGAATGGCTACACCTTC

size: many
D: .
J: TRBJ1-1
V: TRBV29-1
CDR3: CSVGDRNTEAFF
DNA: TGCAGCGTTGGAGACAGAAACACTGAAGCTTTCTTT

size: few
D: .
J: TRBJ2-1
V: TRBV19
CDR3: CASSVVALPSYNEQFF
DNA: TGTGCCAGTAGTGTTGTAGCATTGCCTTCCTACAATGAGCAGTTCTTC

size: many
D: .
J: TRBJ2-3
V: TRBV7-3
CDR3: CASSLSRKGLRNPDTQYF
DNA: TGTGCCAGCAGCTTAAGTCGAAAGGGGCTCAGGAACCCAGATACGCAGTATTTT

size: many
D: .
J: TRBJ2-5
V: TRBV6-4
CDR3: CASSDSPGLTTPEQETQYF
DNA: TGTGCCAGCAGTGACTCCCCGGGCCTCACCACTCCTGAACAAGAGACCCAGTACTTC

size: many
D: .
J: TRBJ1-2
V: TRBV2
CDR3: CASSPPSDHFYGYTF
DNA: TGTGCCAGCAGTCCCCCCTCAGACCACTTCTATGGCTACACCTTC

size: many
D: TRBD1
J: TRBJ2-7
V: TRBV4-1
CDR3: CASSQEGQGPSYEQYF
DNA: TGCGCCAGCAGCCAAGAAGGACAGGGCCCTTCCTACGAGCAGTACTTC

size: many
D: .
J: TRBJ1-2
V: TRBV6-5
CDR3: CASSYSDRNYGYTF
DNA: TGTGCCAGCAGTTACTCAGACAGAAACTATGGCTACACCTTC

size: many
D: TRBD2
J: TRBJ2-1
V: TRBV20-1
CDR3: CSARNSIAGGRAEQFF
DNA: TGCAGTGCTAGAAATTCCATAGCGGGGGGGCGTGCCGAGCAGTTCTTC

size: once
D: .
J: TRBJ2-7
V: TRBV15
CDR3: CATSRVGYEQYF
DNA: TGTGCCACCAGCAGAGTAGGTTACGAGCAGTACTTC

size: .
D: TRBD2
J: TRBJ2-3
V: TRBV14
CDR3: CASSQGDSLSSGGLSTDTQYF
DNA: TGTGCCAGCAGCCAAGGGGACTCCCTTTCTAGCGGGGGCCTAAGCACAGATACGCAGTATTTT

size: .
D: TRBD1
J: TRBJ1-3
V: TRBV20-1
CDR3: CSAKQGGSGNTIYF
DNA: TGCAGTGCAAAACAGGGGGGATCTGGAAACACCATATATTTT

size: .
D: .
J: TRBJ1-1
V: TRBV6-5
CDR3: CASSYGSMNTEAFF
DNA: TGTGCCAGCAGTTACGGTTCTATGAACACTGAAGCTTTCTTT

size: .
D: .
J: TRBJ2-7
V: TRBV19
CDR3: CASSRPGRDYEQYF
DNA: TGTGCCAGTAGCCGACCGGGACGGGACTACGAGCAGTACTTC

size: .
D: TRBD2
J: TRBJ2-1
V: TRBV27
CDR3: CASSLAGGGINEQFF
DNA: TGTGCCAGCAGTCTGGCGGGCGGGGGTATCAATGAGCAGTTCTTC

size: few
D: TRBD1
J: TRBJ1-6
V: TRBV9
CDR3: CASSATGQGDSPLHF
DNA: TGTGCCAGCAGCGCGACGGGACAGGGCGATTCACCCCTCCACTTT

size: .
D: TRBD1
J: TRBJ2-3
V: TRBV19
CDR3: CASKRQGSGDTQYF
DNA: TGTGCCAGTAAAAGACAGGGCAGTGGAGATACGCAGTATTTT